This is a list of T cell receptor beta chains from one sample in a study of blood T cells in healthy people across ages. MiXCR, applied by TCRdb to the 5' RACE reads, yields one record per CDR3 protein. The sample includes fewer than 2,000,000 distinct CDR3 sequences, roughly 43% of them seen just once. Sequencing was done on a sample of blood. The origin of the receptors is a human donor in good health. Both conserved end residues are part of each CDR3. Each record gives: CDR3 DNA, CDR3 protein, J gene, V gene, D gene, clone size. The D gene is left open where the match is weak. The size field is filled for only some rows; it gives once, few, many or a size class.

DNA: TGCGCCAGCAGCCAAGTAGGGAGGCAGGGGTCTACGGGGTCACCCCTCCACTTT
CDR3: CASSQVGRQGSTGSPLHF
J: TRBJ1-6
V: TRBV4-1
D: NA
size: few

DNA: TGTGCCAGCACCGACCAGGATGGCTACACCTTC
CDR3: CASTDQDGYTF
J: TRBJ1-2
V: TRBV6-1
D: NA
size: few

DNA: TGTGCCACCAGCAGAGCTCCCCTAAATCAGCCCCAGCATTTT
CDR3: CATSRAPLNQPQHF
J: TRBJ1-5
V: TRBV15
D: NA
size: NA

DNA: TGTGCCAGCAGCTCTAACCGGGACAGGGCTGTTGAAAAACTGTTTTTT
CDR3: CASSSNRDRAVEKLFF
J: TRBJ1-4
V: TRBV2
D: TRBD1
size: once

DNA: TGCGCCAGCAGCCTAGGACTAGTCTTGGGTTACGAGCAGTACTTC
CDR3: CASSLGLVLGYEQYF
J: TRBJ2-7
V: TRBV5-1
D: TRBD2
size: NA

DNA: TGTGCCAGCAGCTTAGTAATCTGGACAGGGGGGAAAGAGACCCAGTACTTC
CDR3: CASSLVIWTGGKETQYF
J: TRBJ2-5
V: TRBV7-8
D: TRBD1
size: NA

DNA: TGTGCCAGCAGTTGGGGACAGGGGGCGGCCGGAAACACCATATATTTT
CDR3: CASSWGQGAAGNTIYF
J: TRBJ1-3
V: TRBV12-3/TRBV12-4
D: TRBD1
size: NA

DNA: TGTGCCAGCAGCTCATACGACAGGAGCACAGATACGCAGTATTTT
CDR3: CASSSYDRSTDTQYF
J: TRBJ2-3
V: TRBV7-9
D: NA
size: few

DNA: TGTGCCAGCAGCTTACACGGACTAGCGGAGTTTTTAGAGTTCTTC
CDR3: CASSLHGLAEFLEFF
J: TRBJ2-1
V: TRBV7-9
D: TRBD2
size: NA

DNA: TGTGCCAGCAGCCAAGCGGGGCTAGCGGGGGTCTACGAGCAGTACTTC
CDR3: CASSQAGLAGVYEQYF
J: TRBJ2-7
V: TRBV4-1
D: TRBD2
size: NA

DNA: TGTGCCAGCAGCTCCTTGAGGGGGCGAAACGAGCAGTACTTC
CDR3: CASSSLRGRNEQYF
J: TRBJ2-7
V: TRBV11-1
D: TRBD1
size: NA

DNA: TGCGCCAGCGGGGGGGAGTGCACTGAAGCTTTCTTT
CDR3: CASGGECTEAFF
J: TRBJ1-1
V: TRBV5-1
D: NA
size: NA

DNA: TGCGCCAGCAGCTCCGGGACAGGGACCATGAACACTGAAGCTTTCTTT
CDR3: CASSSGTGTMNTEAFF
J: TRBJ1-1
V: TRBV4-3
D: TRBD1
size: NA

DNA: TGTGCCAGCAGTGAACTCTATAACACTGAAGCTTTCTTT
CDR3: CASSELYNTEAFF
J: TRBJ1-1
V: TRBV6-1
D: NA
size: NA

DNA: TGCAGTGTTACAGGGGGCAACGATAATGGCTACACCTTC
CDR3: CSVTGGNDNGYTF
J: TRBJ1-2
V: TRBV29-1
D: TRBD1
size: NA

DNA: TGTGCCAGCAGTTACCCCAGAGCGGGGGGATTCGAGCAGTACTTC
CDR3: CASSYPRAGGFEQYF
J: TRBJ2-7
V: TRBV6-2/TRBV6-3
D: TRBD2
size: NA

DNA: TGTGCCATCAGTGAAAGTAGACAAGAGACCCAGTACTTC
CDR3: CAISESRQETQYF
J: TRBJ2-5
V: TRBV10-3
D: NA
size: NA

DNA: TGTGCCAGCAGCCCTGGGACAGGGGCTTGGGGGGAGCTGTTTTTT
CDR3: CASSPGTGAWGELFF
J: TRBJ2-2
V: TRBV7-2
D: TRBD1
size: NA

DNA: TGTGCCAGCAGCTCGGACAGGGTCGATGAGCAGTACTTC
CDR3: CASSSDRVDEQYF
J: TRBJ2-7
V: TRBV7-2
D: TRBD1
size: NA

DNA: TGTGCCAGCTCACCAGTAAGACTCTCTAGCTCCTACAATGAGCAGTTCTTC
CDR3: CASSPVRLSSSYNEQFF
J: TRBJ2-1
V: TRBV18
D: NA
size: NA

DNA: TGTGCCAGCATGCGGGCAGCTAACACCGGGGAGCTGTTTTTT
CDR3: CASMRAANTGELFF
J: TRBJ2-2
V: TRBV25-1
D: NA
size: few

DNA: TGTGCCAGCAGCTTACTGGCTACATCGGGCGAGCAGTACTTC
CDR3: CASSLLATSGEQYF
J: TRBJ2-7
V: TRBV7-2
D: NA
size: NA

DNA: TGCAGTGCTAGTCGGGGCGGCAGGGGGCTTTACGAGCAGTACTTC
CDR3: CSASRGGRGLYEQYF
J: TRBJ2-7
V: TRBV20-1
D: TRBD1
size: NA

DNA: TGCAGCGTTGAAGACGGCAGACGGGCTGGAGGAAACACCATATATTTT
CDR3: CSVEDGRRAGGNTIYF
J: TRBJ1-3
V: TRBV29-1
D: NA
size: NA

DNA: TGCAGTGGACAGGTAGCTAACTATGGCTACACCTTC
CDR3: CSGQVANYGYTF
J: TRBJ1-2
V: TRBV20-1
D: NA
size: few

DNA: TGTGCCAGCAGTTACTGGGACCGGGGGCTACCGGGAAACGAGCAGTACTTC
CDR3: CASSYWDRGLPGNEQYF
J: TRBJ2-7
V: TRBV6-7
D: NA
size: NA